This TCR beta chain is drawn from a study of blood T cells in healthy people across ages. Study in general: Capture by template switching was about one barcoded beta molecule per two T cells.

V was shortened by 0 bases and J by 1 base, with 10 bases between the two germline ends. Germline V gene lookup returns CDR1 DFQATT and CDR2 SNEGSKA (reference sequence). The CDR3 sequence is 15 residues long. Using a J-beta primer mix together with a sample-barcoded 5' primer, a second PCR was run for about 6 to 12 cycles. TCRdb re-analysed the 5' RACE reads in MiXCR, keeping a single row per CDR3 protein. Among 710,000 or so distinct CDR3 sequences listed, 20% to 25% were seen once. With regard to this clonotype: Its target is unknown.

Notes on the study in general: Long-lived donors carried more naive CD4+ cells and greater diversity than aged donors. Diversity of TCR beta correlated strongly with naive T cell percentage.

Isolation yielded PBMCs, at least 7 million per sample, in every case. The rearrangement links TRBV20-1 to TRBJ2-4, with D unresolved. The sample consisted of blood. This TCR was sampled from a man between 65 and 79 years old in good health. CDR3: CSARDAIGAKNIQYF. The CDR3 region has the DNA TGCAGTGCTAGAGATGCGATAGGGGCCAAAAACATTCAGTACTTC.